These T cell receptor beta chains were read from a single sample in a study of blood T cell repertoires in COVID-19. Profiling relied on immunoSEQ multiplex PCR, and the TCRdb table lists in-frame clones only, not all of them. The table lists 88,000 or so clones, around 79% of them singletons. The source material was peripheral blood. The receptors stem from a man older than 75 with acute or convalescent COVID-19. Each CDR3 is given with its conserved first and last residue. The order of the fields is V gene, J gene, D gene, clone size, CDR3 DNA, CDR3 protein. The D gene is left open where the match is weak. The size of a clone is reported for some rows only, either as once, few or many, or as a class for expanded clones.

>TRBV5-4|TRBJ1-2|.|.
TGTGCCAGCAGTTCACAGGGTACCCATGGCTACACCTTC
CASSSQGTHGYTF
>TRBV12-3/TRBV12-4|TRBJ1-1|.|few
TGTGCCAGCAGTTTAATATACACTGAAGCTTTCTTT
CASSLIYTEAFF
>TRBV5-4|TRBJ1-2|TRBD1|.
TGTGCCAGCAGCTCCGGACAGGGAGGAGGCTACACCTTC
CASSSGQGGGYTF
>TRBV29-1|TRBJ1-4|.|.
TGCAGCGTCCAGGGTTCTAATGAAAAACTGTTTTTT
CSVQGSNEKLFF
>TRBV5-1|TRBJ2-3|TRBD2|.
TGCGCCAGCAGCTTGGCCGGGACTAGCGCAGATACGCAGTATTTT
CASSLAGTSADTQYF
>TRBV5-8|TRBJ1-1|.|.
TGTGCCAGCAGCTTGGCCGGGGGGGCAACTCGGGTGAACACTGAAGCTTTCTTT
CASSLAGGATRVNTEAFF
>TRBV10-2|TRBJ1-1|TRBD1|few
TGCGCCAGCAGTGAAGACAGGGGACGGAGCACTGAAGCTTTCTTT
CASSEDRGRSTEAFF
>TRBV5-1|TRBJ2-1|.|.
TGCGCCAGCAGCTTGGTGTCAGGCAATGAGCAGTTCTTC
CASSLVSGNEQFF
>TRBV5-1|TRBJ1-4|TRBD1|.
TGCGCCAGCAGCTTGGCCAGGGGGCGGTATGAAAAACTGTTTTTT
CASSLARGRYEKLFF
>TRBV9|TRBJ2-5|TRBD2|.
TGTGCCAGTGGACGAGGCGGTAGCGGGGAAGAGACCCAGTACTTC
CASGRGGSGEETQYF
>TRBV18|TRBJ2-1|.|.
TGTGCCAGCTCACCCTACTCTAGTAGTGAGCAGTTCTTC
CASSPYSSSEQFF
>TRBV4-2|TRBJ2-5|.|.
TGTGCCAGCAGCCGAGTAAAAGGGGCCAAAGAGACCCAGTACTTC
CASSRVKGAKETQYF
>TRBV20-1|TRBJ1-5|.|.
TGCAGTGCTAGTCAGGGATCCTATAGCAATCAGCCCCAGCATTTT
CSASQGSYSNQPQHF
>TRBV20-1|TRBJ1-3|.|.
TGCAGTGCCCCGGGTCTGGACACCATATATTTT
CSAPGLDTIYF
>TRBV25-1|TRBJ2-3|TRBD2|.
TGTGCCAGCAGTGAAGGGACTAGTCGCACAGATACGCAGTATTTT
CASSEGTSRTDTQYF
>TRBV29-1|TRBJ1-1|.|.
TGCAGCGTTGCGGGGGGCCTTTTGAACACTGAAGCTTTCTTT
CSVAGGLLNTEAFF
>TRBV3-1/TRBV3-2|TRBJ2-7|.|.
TGTGCCAGCAGCTATCGGGTCTCCTACGAGCAGTACTTC
CASSYRVSYEQYF
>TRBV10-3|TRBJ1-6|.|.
TGTGCCATCCAGGGGCATGATAATTCACCCCTCCACTTT
CAIQGHDNSPLHF
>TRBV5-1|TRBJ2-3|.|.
TGCGCCAGCAGCTTGGCCGGCAGGGGCACAGATACGCAGTATTTT
CASSLAGRGTDTQYF
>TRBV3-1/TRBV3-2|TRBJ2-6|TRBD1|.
TGTGCCAGCAGCCAGCGACAGGGCCAAAACTCTGGGGCCAACGTCCTGACTTTC
CASSQRQGQNSGANVLTF
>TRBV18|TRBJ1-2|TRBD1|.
TGTGCCAGCTCTCCTGACAGGGTTAACTATGGCTACACCTTC
CASSPDRVNYGYTF
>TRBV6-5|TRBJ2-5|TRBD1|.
TGTGCCAGCAGCTCCGGGACAGGGCAAGAGACCCAGTACTTC
CASSSGTGQETQYF
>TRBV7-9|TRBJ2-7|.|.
TGTGCCAGCAGCGACAGACAGGTAAGCTCCTACGAGCAGTACTTC
CASSDRQVSSYEQYF
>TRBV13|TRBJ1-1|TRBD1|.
TGTGCCAGCAGCTTACAGGGGGGAACTGAAGCTTTCTTT
CASSLQGGTEAFF
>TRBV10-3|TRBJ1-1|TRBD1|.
TGTGCCATCAGGGGGGACAGGGCAGGTGGGAACACTGAAGCTTTCTTT
CAIRGDRAGGNTEAFF
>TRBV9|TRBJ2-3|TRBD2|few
TGTGCCAGCAGCGTAGGCGCGGGGGTCTGGACAGATACGCAGTATTTT
CASSVGAGVWTDTQYF
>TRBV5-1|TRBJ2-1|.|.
TGCGCCAGCAGCCTTAGACTGATTTCTAGCTCCTACAATGAGCAGTTCTTC
CASSLRLISSSYNEQFF
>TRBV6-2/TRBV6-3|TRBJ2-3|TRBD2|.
TGTGCCAGCAGTTACTCGCCCCTCTCCGTTCGGGGGGGGGTAGATACGCAGTATTTT
CASSYSPLSVRGGVDTQYF
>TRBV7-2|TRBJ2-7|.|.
TGTGCCAGCAGCTTAGAAGCAGGCTACGAGCAGTACTTC
CASSLEAGYEQYF
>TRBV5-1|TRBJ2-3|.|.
TGCGCCAGCAGCACCGGACAGGGAGGGATGGATACGCAGTATTTT
CASSTGQGGMDTQYF
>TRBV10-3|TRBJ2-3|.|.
TGTGCCATCAGTGAGTCCCCGACAGATACGCAGTATTTT
CAISESPTDTQYF
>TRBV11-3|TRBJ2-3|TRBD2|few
TGTGCCAGCAGCTCAGCTAGCGGCGGAGATACGCAGTATTTT
CASSSASGGDTQYF
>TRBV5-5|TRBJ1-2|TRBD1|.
TGTGCCAGCAGCTTGGTAGGGACAGGGGGCTCTGGCTACACCTTC
CASSLVGTGGSGYTF
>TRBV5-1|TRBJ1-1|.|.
TGCGCCAGCGCCACGTCGGGGATGAACACTGAAGCTTTCTTT
CASATSGMNTEAFF
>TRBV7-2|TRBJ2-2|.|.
TGTGCCAGCAGCTTATATGCCCAGATGAACACCGGGGAGCTGTTTTTT
CASSLYAQMNTGELFF
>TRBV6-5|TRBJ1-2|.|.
TGTGCCAGCAGTTACTCGACGGGGGGGCGAATAGGCTACACCTTC
CASSYSTGGRIGYTF
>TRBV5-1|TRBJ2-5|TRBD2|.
TGCGCCAGCAGATCGGGGGGTACACAACTCCAAGGGACCCAGTACTTC
CASRSGGTQLQGTQYF
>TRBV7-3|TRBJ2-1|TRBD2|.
TGTGCCAGCAGCTTAAACACGGCCGGAGGACTAGCGGCGAGGTACAATGAGCAGTTCTTC
CASSLNTAGGLAARYNEQFF
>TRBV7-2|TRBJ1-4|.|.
TGTGCCAGCAGCTCAGACGGAGTTTCTAATGAAAAACTGTTTTTT
CASSSDGVSNEKLFF
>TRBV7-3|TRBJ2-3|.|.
TGTGCCAGCAGCTCAGGAACGGTAGATACGCAGTATTTT
CASSSGTVDTQYF
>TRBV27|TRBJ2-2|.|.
TGTGCCAGCAGTTTGAGGAGGAACACCGGGGAGCTGTTTTTT
CASSLRRNTGELFF
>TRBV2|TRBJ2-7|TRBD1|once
TGTGCCAGCAGTTGGGACAGGGCCCTACGGGAGCAGTACTTC
CASSWDRALREQYF
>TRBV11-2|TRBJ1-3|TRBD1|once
TGTGCCAGCAGCTTGGTCCCGGGACAGTTCGGAAACACCATATATTTT
CASSLVPGQFGNTIYF
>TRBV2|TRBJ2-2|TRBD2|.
TGTGCCAGCCTACCACTTTGGCGGGGGGCCGGCACCGGGGAGCTGTTTTTT
CASLPLWRGAGTGELFF
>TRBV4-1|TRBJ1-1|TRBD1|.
TGCGCCAGCACACCTGGGACAGCGAACACTGAAGCTTTCTTT
CASTPGTANTEAFF
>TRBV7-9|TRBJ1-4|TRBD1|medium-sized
TGTGCCAGCAGTACGCCGACACAGGGGGCAGGGGAAAAACTGTTTTTT
CASSTPTQGAGEKLFF
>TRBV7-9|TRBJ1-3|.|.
TGTGCCAGCAGCTTTCAGGAAACTGGAAACACCATATATTTT
CASSFQETGNTIYF
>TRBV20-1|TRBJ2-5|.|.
TGCAGTGCTAGAGGAGAAGAGACCCAGTACTTC
CSARGEETQYF
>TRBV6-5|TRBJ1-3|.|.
TGTGCCAGCAGTTACGGTCTCAGGGGTCTGGATGGCACCATATATTTT
CASSYGLRGLDGTIYF
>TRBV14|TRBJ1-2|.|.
TGTGCCAGCAGCCCCGGTGGGGGGGGCTTC
CASSPGGGGF
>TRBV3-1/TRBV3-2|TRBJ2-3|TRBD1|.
TGTGCCAGCAGCCAAGAAACAGGGGGAACCCCGCAGGCTACGCAGTATTTT
CASSQETGGTPQATQYF
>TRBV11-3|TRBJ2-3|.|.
TGTGCCAGCAGCTTATTCGGGGGGCACACAGATACGCAGTATTTT
CASSLFGGHTDTQYF
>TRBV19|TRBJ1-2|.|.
TGTGCCAGTAGTATTACACACCAGAACTATGGCTACACCTTC
CASSITHQNYGYTF
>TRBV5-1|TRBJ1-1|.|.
TGCGCCAGCGGCCTGGCAGGTTCGTCGAACACTGAAGCTTTCTTT
CASGLAGSSNTEAFF
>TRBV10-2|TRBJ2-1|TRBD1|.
TGCGCCAGCAGACTGGACAGGATTAAGTTCTTC
CASRLDRIKFF